Described below is a single TCR beta chain sequence and its context. The sample originates from a study of Ad26.COV2.S vaccination and SARS-CoV-2 variants. As for the study in general: Enrolled in COV1001, the donor was in the Ad26.COV2.S trial arm, which received the vaccine. Intramuscularly, Ad26.COV2.S was given either once or twice, 56 days apart.

Treatment here: some 19 received Ad26.COV2.S at low or high dose, single or two shots; a few received placebo; per-sample allocation not given. Sampling was performed 63 days after the first vaccine or placebo injection. An Ad26 vector that expressed Wuhan-strain SARS-CoV-2 spike constituted the vaccine. Repertoires were generated with immunoSEQ multiplex PCR, while TCRdb's copy carries only in-frame clones and drops some. This sample has around 380,000 clones, with roughly nine tenths found just once. Looked up from germline, CDR1 is KGHSH and CDR2 is LQKENI. The V gene lost 2 bases and the J gene lost 5 bases, with 4 bases spanning the gap. The CDR3 has 12 residues.

V usage is TRBV18 and J usage is TRBJ1-5; D remains unclear. Sample: peripheral blood, taken in a trial of Ad26.COV2.S vaccine versus placebo. This receptor was taken from a person aged 18-65 years who received the Ad26.COV2.S COVID-19 vaccine or a placebo. CDR3 residues: CASSPWDQPQHF. The CDR3 region has the DNA TGTGCCAGCTCACCATGGGATCAGCCCCAGCATTTT.